Below, 26 T cell receptor beta chains from the same sample are listed, as sequenced in a study of blood T cell repertoires in COVID-19. The repertoire was sequenced with immunoSEQ multiplex PCR; TCRdb's copy has only in-frame clones and lacks some. The sample holds roughly 65,000 clones; roughly 80% are singletons and the top ten take 23%. Sequenced sample: peripheral blood. The receptors here all came from a human donor in a cohort sampled during active COVID-19.

The J gene is TRBJ2-7, the V gene TRBV9; D may be TRBD1 (5 bases). V lost 6 bases and J lost 3, with 16 bases in between. Germline values: CDR1 SGDLS, CDR2 YYNGEE. The CDR3 runs 14 residues. In nucleotides, the CDR3 is TGTGCCAGCACCCAGTGGGGTGGACACTACGAGCAGTACTTC. It codes for CASTQWGGHYEQYF.

The chain recombines TRBV2 with TRBJ2-1; 7 positions match TRBD2. This CDR3 is built from 17 residues. CDR1 and CDR2 from the germline V gene are SNHLY and FYNNEI. V lost 4 bases and J lost 3; bases outside the gene matches: 12. The CDR3 DNA follows: TGTGCCAGCAGTGGGCCGCGGGGCGGGAGCTTCTACAATGAGCAGTTCTTC. This codes for CASSGPRGGSFYNEQFF.

This chain links TRBV28 with TRBJ1-6; TRBD1 matches 10 bases. The V gene's germline CDR1 is MDHEN and CDR2 SYDVKM. The CDR3 spans 16 residues. Trimming removed 5 bases from V and 7 bases from J; junction bases left unmatched: 8. This CDR3 is CASSRAGTGVNSPLHF. The CDR3 nucleotides read TGTGCCAGCAGTCGGGCCGGGACAGGGGTAAATTCACCCCTCCACTTT.

The chain carries TRBV10-2 and TRBJ2-2; TRBD1 might be the D (6 bases). The CDR3 spans 15 residues. Germline V gene data show CDR1 as WSHSY and CDR2 as SAAADI. Trimming took off 6 bases at V and 4 bases at J, with 15 bases between the two ends. The DNA of the CDR3 is TGCGCCAGCAGGGGGCAGCAGGGGTTCACCGGGGAGCTGTTTTTT. Amino acid sequence: CASRGQQGFTGELFF.

The J gene is TRBJ1-1, the V gene TRBV6-1; D might be TRBD1 (5 bases). Between the trimmed V and J ends, which lost 6 bases and 5 bases, there was a span of 16 bases. Germline values: CDR1 MNHNS, CDR2 SASEGT. The CDR3 spans 14 residues. The CDR3 sequence is CASSPLGGGTEAFF. CDR3 DNA: TGTGCCAGCAGCCCCCTCGGGGGTGGGACTGAAGCTTTCTTT.

The V call is TRBV7-2, the J call TRBJ1-5; 8 bases match TRBD1. Losses at the gene ends were 1 base for V and 2 bases for J; bases not matched to a gene: 4. Germline V gives CDR1 SGHTA, CDR2 FQGNSA. This CDR3 spans 16 amino acids. The CDR3 sequence: CASSLDSTGGNQPQHF. The CDR3, as DNA: TGTGCCAGCAGCTTAGATTCGACAGGGGGCAATCAGCCCCAGCATTTT.

The rearrangement joins TRBV19 to TRBJ2-2, with 7 bases aligning to TRBD1. J gave up 5 bases and V 6 bases, and 9 bases lay outside the gene matches. Looked up from germline, CDR1 is LNHDA and CDR2 is SQIVND (reference sequence). The CDR3 covers 15 residues. The CDR3 DNA is TGTGCCAGTAGACCGGGACAGTTACGAACCGGGGAGCTGTTTTTT. It codes for CASRPGQLRTGELFF.

The chain recombines TRBV7-8 with TRBJ1-2; 9 bases align to TRBD1. V lost 5 bases and J lost 8; bases outside the gene matches: 9. Germline lookup yields CDR1 SGHVS and CDR2 FQNEAQ. The CDR3 is made up of 14 amino acids. CDR3 coding DNA: TGTGCCAGCAGCAGACGGGACAGGGTGTTGGGCTACACCTTC. It encodes CASSRRDRVLGYTF.

This chain uses TRBV10-3 with TRBJ2-1; possibly TRBD2 for D (5 bases). CDR3 size: 14 residues. CDR1 is ENHRY, CDR2 SYGVKD, per germline. With 0 bases removed from V and 9 bases from J, the gap between germline ends came to 12 bases. The DNA of the CDR3 is TGTGCCATCAGTGAGTCTCTCCCCGCGGGTGAGCAGTTCTTC. It translates to CAISESLPAGEQFF.

This clone was seen a few times. The V and J genes are TRBV6-6 and TRBJ1-6; tentatively, D is TRBD1 (6 bases). The V end was cut by 5 bases, the J end by 0 bases, with 11 bases between. CDR1 MNHNY and CDR2 SVGAGI come from the germline V gene (reference sequence). CDR3 length equals 16 residues. CDR3 loop: CASSHTGSSYNSPLHF. The CDR3 region has the DNA TGTGCCAGCAGTCATACAGGGAGCTCCTATAATTCACCCCTCCACTTT.

This clone was recorded a few times. In DNA form, the CDR3 reads TGTGCCAGCAGCGCCAGAGGGATGAACTCGGAAAAACTGTTTTTT. Its protein product is CASSARGMNSEKLFF. This chain connects TRBV7-9 to TRBJ1-4; D unclear. The CDR3 has 15 residues. V lost 5 bases and J 8 bases, leaving 18 bases between the germline ends. Germline V gene lookup returns CDR1 SEHNR and CDR2 FQNEAQ (reference sequence).

The CDR3 bases are TGCGCCAGCAGCCAAGGGAATGAGCGCGGGGGTGGGGAGACCCAGTACTTC. The encoded protein is CASSQGNERGGGETQYF. The rearrangement joins TRBV4-3 to TRBJ2-5, with 7 bases matching TRBD2. The trim removed 1 base at V and 5 bases at J, leaving 13 bases unmatched. Germline V gene lookup returns CDR1 LGHNA and CDR2 YSLEER. The CDR3 runs to 17 residues.

The CDR3 nucleotides read TGTGCCAGCAGCCAAGTCGCGGGGAATTCACCCCTCCACTTT. This codes for CASSQVAGNSPLHF. The chain has TRBV3-1 (or the pseudogene TRBV3-2) and TRBJ1-6; no definite D call. Deletions cut 1 base from V and 7 bases from J, with 8 bases between. The length of the CDR3 is 14 residues. Germline lookup yields CDR1 LGHDT and CDR2 YNNKEL (reference sequence).

The V gene is TRBV24-1, the J gene TRBJ2-3; 7 nucleotides match TRBD2. The CDR3 has 16 amino acids. The germline V gene has CDR1 KGHDR and CDR2 SFDVKD. Trimming took 1 base from V and 2 from J; bases not matched to a gene: 5. The CDR3 DNA sequence: TGTGCCACCAGTGATTTCGGGGGGATCCCCACAGATACGCAGTATTTT. Translating gives CATSDFGGIPTDTQYF.

This chain joins TRBV11-3 and TRBJ2-7, with 8 nucleotides matching TRBD1. V shed 1 base and J 2 bases; nucleotides not matched to a gene: 4. From germline, CDR1 is SGHNT and CDR2 YENEEA. There are 15 residues in the CDR3. The CDR3 coding sequence is TGTGCCAGCAGCTTAGCCGGCAGGGGGCCCTACGAGCAGTACTTC. Translating it yields CASSLAGRGPYEQYF. The variable domain in full, with the rest retrieved from reference TRBV11-3 and TRBJ2-7, is EAGVVQSPRYKIIEKKQPVAFWCNPISGHNTLYWYLQNLGQGPELLIRYENEEAVDDSQLPKDRFSAERLKGVDSTLKIQPAELGDSAVYLCASSLAGRGPYEQYFGPGTRLTVT.

CDR3 in DNA: TGTGCCAGCAGCTGGGGGGGTGCAGGGCTGCGGGTGAATGAAAAACTGTTTTTT. It specifies CASSWGGAGLRVNEKLFF. This sequence joins TRBV7-8 and TRBJ1-4, with D tentatively TRBD1 (5 bases). Germline lookup yields CDR1 SGHVS and CDR2 FQNEAQ. The CDR3 is made up of 18 amino acids. V gave up 4 bases and J gave up 5 bases, with 23 bases separating them.

This clone was observed once. CDR3 DNA sequence: TGCGCCAGCAGCTTGGGCCGGACAGGGGGAGAGCCCCAGCATTTT. Its protein product is CASSLGRTGGEPQHF. The chain couples TRBV5-1 to TRBJ1-5; 10 nucleotides line up with TRBD1. V shed 0 bases and J 8 bases; nucleotides not matched to a gene: 5. The CDR3 loop spans 15 amino acids. CDR1 SGHRS and CDR2 YFSETQ come from the germline V gene.

V is TRBV15 and J is TRBJ1-3, with D possibly matching TRBD1 (6 bases). This CDR3 is 15 amino acids long. The V gene's germline CDR1 is LNHNV and CDR2 YYDKDF (reference sequence). V was trimmed by 3 bases and J by 4 bases, leaving 13 bases between them. CDR3: CATSSGTQPGNTIYF. Written as DNA, the CDR3 is TGTGCCACCAGCAGCGGGACACAGCCCGGAAACACCATATATTTT.

The V call is TRBV3-1 (or the pseudogene TRBV3-2), the J call TRBJ2-3; D is possibly TRBD2 (5 bases). Deletions cut 0 bases from V and 4 bases from J, with 8 bases between. The CDR3 totals 14 residues. The germline CDR1 and CDR2 sequences are LGHDT and YNNKEL (reference sequence). The CDR3: CASSQDPSSDTQYF. CDR3 bases: TGTGCCAGCAGCCAAGATCCTAGCTCAGATACGCAGTATTTT.

The chain carries TRBV18 and TRBJ2-3; possible D gene TRBD1, 6 bases. The ends were cut back, 1 base at V and 5 bases at J, with 19 bases in the middle. The CDR3 contains 17 residues. Looked up from germline, CDR1 is KGHSH and CDR2 is LQKENI. The CDR3 nucleotides are TGTGCCAGCTCACCACGAAAAGGAGCAGGGGTGGGAGATACGCAGTATTTT. This gives the protein CASSPRKGAGVGDTQYF.

The V gene is TRBV6-1, the J gene TRBJ2-5, with 14 bases lining up with TRBD2. CDR1 and CDR2 from the germline V gene are MNHNS and SASEGT. The CDR3 covers 16 residues. The ends lost 4 bases at V and 5 bases at J; junction bases unmatched: 6. The CDR3 bases are TGTGCCAGCAGTGCGACTAGCGGGGGGGCACAGGAGACCCAGTACTTC. It yields the protein CASSATSGGAQETQYF.

This chain connects TRBV18 to TRBJ1-1; possibly TRBD1 for D (5 bases). Germline V lookup: CDR1 KGHSH, CDR2 LQKENI. Trimming left V 3 bases short and J 1 base short, with 12 bases between. This CDR3 spans 15 amino acids. CDR3 residues: CASSPVDTRNTEAFF. CDR3 coding DNA: TGTGCCAGCTCACCGGTGGACACCAGGAACACTGAAGCTTTCTTT.

The chain joins TRBV19 to TRBJ2-5, with no clear D. The V gene lost 6 bases and the J gene lost 1 base, with 9 bases spanning the gap. In germline, CDR1 is LNHDA, CDR2 SQIVND (reference sequence). This CDR3 has 13 amino acids. CDR3 amino acids: CASRPHTQETQYF. The DNA for the CDR3 is TGTGCCAGTAGACCTCACACCCAAGAGACCCAGTACTTC.

J is TRBJ2-1 and V is TRBV28, with D maybe TRBD1 (6 bases). Germline V gene data show CDR1 as MDHEN and CDR2 as SYDVKM. The V gene lost 4 bases and the J gene lost 0 bases, with 13 bases spanning the gap. The CDR3 spans 16 residues. The CDR3 DNA is TGTGCCAGCAGTTCCTCGGGACACAGCTCCTACAATGAGCAGTTCTTC. It encodes CASSSSGHSSYNEQFF.

V and J are TRBV5-1 and TRBJ2-7; 9 nucleotides align to TRBD2. This CDR3 comprises 15 residues. The trim removed 0 bases at V and 2 bases at J, leaving 3 bases unmatched. The germline CDR1 and CDR2 sequences are SGHRS and YFSETQ. The CDR3 bases are TGCGCCAGCAGCTTGGGAGCTAGCGGGACCTACGAGCAGTACTTC. Its translation: CASSLGASGTYEQYF.

In its sample, this clone ranks as medium-sized. The chain couples TRBV28 to TRBJ2-2; D call uncertain. The V end was cut by 6 bases, the J end by 3 bases, with 5 bases between. The CDR3 extends over 12 amino acids. Germline CDR1 and CDR2: MDHEN and SYDVKM. Here the CDR3 reads CASSVHTGELFF. The CDR3 region has the DNA TGTGCCAGCAGCGTTCACACCGGGGAGCTGTTTTTT.